This T cell receptor beta chain was found in a study of glioma-infiltrating T cells. Study-level findings and limits: Above-expected tissue-blood divergence occurred in all gliomas, most in low-grade ones.

In its sample, this clonotype was seen many times. The antigen is undetermined. Trimming left V 2 bases short and J 4 bases short, with 2 bases between. Germline loops: CDR1 MNHEY, CDR2 SMNVEV (reference sequence). The CDR3 totals 12 residues. Amplification of TCR alpha and beta CDR3 regions from RNA used iRepertoire nested multiplex PCR. TCRdb reanalysed the multiplex PCR reads using MiXCR and keeps one entry per CDR3 protein. This sample has some 130,000 distinct CDR3 sequences, with around 23% found just once. The chain carries TRBV27 and TRBJ2-2; D gene ambiguous. The sample consisted of glioma tissue, nonneoplastic brain tissue, or PBMCs (not recorded which). The receptor's source is a human donor with low-grade glioma or glioblastoma, undergoing nonglioma brain surgery, or in good health (not recorded which). The CDR3 protein is CASSLLTGELFF. The DNA for the CDR3 is TGTGCCAGCAGTTTACTCACCGGGGAGCTGTTTTTT.